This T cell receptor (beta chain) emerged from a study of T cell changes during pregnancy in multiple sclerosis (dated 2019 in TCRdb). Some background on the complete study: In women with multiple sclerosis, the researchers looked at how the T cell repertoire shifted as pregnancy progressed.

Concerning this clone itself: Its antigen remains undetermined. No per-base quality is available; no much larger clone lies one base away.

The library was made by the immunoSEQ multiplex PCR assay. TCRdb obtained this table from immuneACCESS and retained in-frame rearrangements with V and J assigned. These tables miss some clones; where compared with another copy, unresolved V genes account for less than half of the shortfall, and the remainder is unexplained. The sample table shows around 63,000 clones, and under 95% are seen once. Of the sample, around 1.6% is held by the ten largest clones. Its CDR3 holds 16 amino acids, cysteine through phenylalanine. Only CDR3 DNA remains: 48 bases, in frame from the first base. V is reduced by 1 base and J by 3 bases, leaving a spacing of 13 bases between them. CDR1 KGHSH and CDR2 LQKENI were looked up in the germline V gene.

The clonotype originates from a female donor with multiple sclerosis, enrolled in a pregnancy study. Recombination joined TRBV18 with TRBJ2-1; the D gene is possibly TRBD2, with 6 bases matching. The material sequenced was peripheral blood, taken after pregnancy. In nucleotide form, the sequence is TGTGCCAGCTCACCACGGGGGGACTCCCTCTACAATGAGCAGTTCTTC. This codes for CASSPRGDSLYNEQFF.